The table lists the clone carrying this TCR beta chain with a few counts. The data were obtained in a study of PD-L1 blockade in urothelial cancer. Study summary: Patients initiated atezolizumab in the mid-2010s at 1,200 mg intravenously every 3 weeks. Between 0 and 3 chemotherapy regimens preceded treatment for each patient.

V was clipped by 2 bases and J by 5 bases, with 11 bases between them. CDR3 length: 13 amino acids. CDR1 and CDR2 (germline): GTSNPN, SVGIG (reference sequence). Every PCR got spiked synthetic TCR analog templates. Assay used: immunoSEQ multiplex PCR; TCRdb lists only in-frame clones, some missing. The sample lists approximately 30,000 clones, 80% to 85% occurring once. Material: PBMCs, obtained around atezolizumab (anti-PD-L1) treatment. The receptor was isolated from a man between 50 and 59 years old with urothelial cancer. The chain links TRBV30 to TRBJ2-3; tentatively, D is TRBD2 (6 bases). CDR3 sequence: CAWSRRERDTQYF. DNA of the CDR3: TGTGCCTGGAGTCGGAGGGAGCGAGATACGCAGTATTTT.